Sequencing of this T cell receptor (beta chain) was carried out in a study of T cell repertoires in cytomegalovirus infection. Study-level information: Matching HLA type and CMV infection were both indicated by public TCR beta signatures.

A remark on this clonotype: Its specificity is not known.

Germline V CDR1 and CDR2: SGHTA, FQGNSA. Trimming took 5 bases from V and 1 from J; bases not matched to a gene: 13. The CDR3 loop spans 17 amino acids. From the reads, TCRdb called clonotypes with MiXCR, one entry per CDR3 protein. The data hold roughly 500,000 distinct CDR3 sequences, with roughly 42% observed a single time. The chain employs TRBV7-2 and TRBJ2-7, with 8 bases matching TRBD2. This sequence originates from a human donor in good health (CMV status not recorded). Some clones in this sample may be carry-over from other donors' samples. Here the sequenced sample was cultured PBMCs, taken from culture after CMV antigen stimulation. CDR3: CASSGGTRALGSYEQYF. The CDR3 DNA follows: TGTGCCAGCAGCGGCGGGACTAGGGCCCTCGGTTCCTACGAGCAGTACTTC. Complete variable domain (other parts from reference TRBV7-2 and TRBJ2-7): GAGVSQSPSNKVTEKGKDVELRCDPISGHTALYWYRQSLGQGLEFLIYFQGNSAPDKSGLPSDRFSAERTGGSVSTLTIQRTQQEDSAVYLCASSGGTRALGSYEQYFGPGTRLTVT.